The clone carrying this T cell receptor (beta chain) was counted a few times. The antigen remains unidentified. cDNA synthesis used the whole RNA isolate, giving expressed TCRB sequences. Produced via immunoSEQ multiplex PCR; TCRdb's table is partial and in-frame only. The profile shows hundreds of thousands of clones, roughly an eighth of them singletons. The sample originates from a study of beta chain features in type 1 diabetes. General study points: Within the patient group, naive, central memory and Treg TCRB repertoires appeared more similar to each other than within healthy donors. Type 1 diabetes patients had VDJ junctions that carried fewer insertions and more deletions. Patients with Type 1 diabetes showed moderately but significantly shorter TCRB CDR3s in all four CD4+ subsets.

This CDR3 is 15 amino acids long. Germline CDR1 reads SQVTM; CDR2 reads ANQGSEA. Trimming left V 7 bases short and J 1 base short, with 19 bases between. Blood was collected once per donor into heparin, averaging around 120 mL. The sequenced material came from naive CD4+ T cells from blood. This chain uses TRBV29-1 with TRBJ1-1, with D perhaps TRBD1 (6 bases). The receptor was isolated from a man between 18 and 35 years old with type 1 diabetes. CDR3 sequence reads: CSAIPTGTTNTEAFF. For the CDR3, the DNA is TGCAGCGCCATTCCCACCGGGACAACGAACACTGAAGCTTTCTTT.